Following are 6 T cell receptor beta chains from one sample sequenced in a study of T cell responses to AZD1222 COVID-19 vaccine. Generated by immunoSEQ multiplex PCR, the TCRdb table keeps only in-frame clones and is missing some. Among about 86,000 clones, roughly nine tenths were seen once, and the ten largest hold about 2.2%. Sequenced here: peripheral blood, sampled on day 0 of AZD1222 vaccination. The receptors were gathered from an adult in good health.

The CDR3 is CSASSAGAPDTQYF. CDR3 sequence (DNA): TGCAGTGCTAGTTCGGCGGGGGCCCCAGATACGCAGTATTTT. The chain recombines TRBV20-1 with TRBJ2-3, with D perhaps matching TRBD2 (7 bases). The V end lost 3 bases, the J end lost 4 bases, and 14 bases lay between the germline ends. The CDR3 is 14 amino acids. In germline, CDR1 is DFQATT, CDR2 SNEGSKA (reference sequence).

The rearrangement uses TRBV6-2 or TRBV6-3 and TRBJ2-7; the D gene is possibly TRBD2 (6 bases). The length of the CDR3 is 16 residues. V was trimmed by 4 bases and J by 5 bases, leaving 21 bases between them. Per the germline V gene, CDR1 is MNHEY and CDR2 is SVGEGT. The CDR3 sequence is CASSWGGRAVLHEQYF. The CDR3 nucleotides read TGTGCCAGCAGTTGGGGAGGAAGGGCAGTCCTACACGAGCAGTACTTC.

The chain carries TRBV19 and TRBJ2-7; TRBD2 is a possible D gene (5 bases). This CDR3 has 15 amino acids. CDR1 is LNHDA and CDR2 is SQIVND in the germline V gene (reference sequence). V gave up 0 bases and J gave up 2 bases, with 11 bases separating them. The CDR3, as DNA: TGTGCCAGTAGTATAGAAAGCGGCTCTACCTACGAGCAGTACTTC. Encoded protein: CASSIESGSTYEQYF.

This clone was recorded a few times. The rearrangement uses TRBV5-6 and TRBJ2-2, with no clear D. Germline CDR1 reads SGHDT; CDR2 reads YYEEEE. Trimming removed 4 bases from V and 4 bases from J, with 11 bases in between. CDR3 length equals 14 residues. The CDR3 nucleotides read TGTGCCAGCAGCCAGGATTGGGGCACCGGGGAGCTGTTTTTT. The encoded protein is CASSQDWGTGELFF.

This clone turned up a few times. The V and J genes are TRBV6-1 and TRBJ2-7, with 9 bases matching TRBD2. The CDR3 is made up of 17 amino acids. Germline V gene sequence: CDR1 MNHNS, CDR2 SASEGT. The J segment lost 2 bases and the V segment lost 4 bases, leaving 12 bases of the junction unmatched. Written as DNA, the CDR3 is TGTGCCAGCAGTGGGCTGATAGTAGCGGGAGTTCCCTACGAGCAGTACTTC. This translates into CASSGLIVAGVPYEQYF.

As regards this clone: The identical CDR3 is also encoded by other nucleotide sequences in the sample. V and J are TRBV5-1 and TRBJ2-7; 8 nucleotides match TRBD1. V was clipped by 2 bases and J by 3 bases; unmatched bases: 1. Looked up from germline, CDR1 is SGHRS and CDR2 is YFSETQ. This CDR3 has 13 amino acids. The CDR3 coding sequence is TGCGCCAGCAGCTTCACAGGGGGCTACGAGCAGTACTTC. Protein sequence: CASSFTGGYEQYF.